These 13 T cell receptor beta chains originate from one sample sequenced in a study of shared clonotypes between healthy human individuals. Repertoires were generated with immunoSEQ multiplex PCR, while TCRdb's copy carries only in-frame clones and drops some. Seen here are under 1,900,000 clones, 98% observed once, and the top ten hold 0.36%. Sequencing input: naive CD4+ T cells sorted from blood. The subset: CD45RA+ positively selected. All receptors come from a man aged 25-40 years in good health.

The gene calls are TRBV9 and TRBJ2-5, with 7 bases lining up with TRBD1. Unmatched junction bases numbered 9, after V lost 2 bases and J lost 5 bases. In germline, CDR1 is SGDLS, CDR2 YYNGEE. CDR3 length: 15 residues. CDR3 residues: CASSVGTPRGETQYF. Written as DNA, the CDR3 is TGTGCCAGCAGCGTGGGGACACCCAGGGGGGAGACCCAGTACTTC.

The rearrangement uses TRBV19 and TRBJ1-5, with a possible D match to TRBD1 (6 bases). The V gene lost 6 bases and the J gene lost 0 bases, with 24 bases spanning the gap. From germline, CDR1 is LNHDA and CDR2 SQIVND (reference sequence). CDR3 size: 19 residues. CDR3 sequence: CASSRPSGTQLNSNQPQHF. The CDR3 DNA follows: TGTGCCAGTAGCAGACCCTCCGGGACACAACTTAATAGCAATCAGCCCCAGCATTTT.

This chain links TRBV10-3 with TRBJ2-3; TRBD2 matches 7 bases. The CDR3 is made up of 14 amino acids. Germline V gives CDR1 ENHRY, CDR2 SYGVKD. V dropped 6 bases and J dropped 7; count of bases not matched to a gene: 10. CDR3 coding DNA: TGTGCCATCAGGGCAAAAGGGACTACATATACGCAGTATTTT. Translating gives CAIRAKGTTYTQYF.

CDR3 DNA: TGTGCCAGCAGCCCGGCTACCGGGGAGCTGTTTTTT. Residues: CASSPATGELFF. The V and J genes are TRBV7-9 and TRBJ2-2; D remains unclear. The CDR3 spans 12 residues. Trimming pared 5 bases from V and 5 bases from J, leaving 6 bases between. Germline V gives CDR1 SEHNR, CDR2 FQNEAQ (reference sequence). The variable domain in full, with the rest retrieved from reference TRBV7-9 and TRBJ2-2, is DTGVSQNPRHKITKRGQNVTFRCDPISEHNRLYWYRQTLGQGPEFLTYFQNEAQLEKSRLLSDRFSAERPKGSFSTLEIQRTEQGDSAMYLCASSPATGELFFGEGSRLTVL.

This clone was found once. The chain uses TRBV10-1 and TRBJ2-2; D unresolved. CDR3 length equals 14 residues. Trimming took 8 bases from V and 4 from J, leaving 14 bases between them. The V gene's germline CDR1 is WNHNN and CDR2 SYGVQD (reference sequence). CDR3 loop: CASAKKVFTGELFF. CDR3 coding DNA: TGCGCCAGCGCAAAAAAGGTTTTCACCGGGGAGCTGTTTTTT.

Note on this clone: Other DNA sequences in this specimen translate into the identical CDR3. The CDR3 loop reads CASSLEGRAEAFF. The CDR3 DNA reads as TGCGCCAGCAGCTTGGAGGGGAGGGCTGAAGCTTTCTTT. The chain links TRBV5-1 to TRBJ1-1, with a possible D match to TRBD1 (5 bases). The CDR3 consists of 13 residues. V lost 0 bases and J lost 6, with 9 bases in between. CDR1 is SGHRS, CDR2 YFSETQ, per germline. Drawing the rest from reference TRBV5-1 and TRBJ1-1, the complete variable domain is KAGVTQTPRYLIKTRGQQVTLSCSPISGHRSVSWYQQTPGQGLQFLFEYFSETQRNKGNFPGRFSGRQFSNSRSEMNVSTLELGDSALYLCASSLEGRAEAFFGQGTRLTVV.

This clone was seen only once. This rearrangement joins TRBV30 to TRBJ1-2; D not certain. Germline CDR1 GTSNPN, CDR2 SVGIG (reference sequence). This CDR3 contains 17 residues. V was pared by 2 bases and J by 5 bases, with 24 bases between. CDR3 amino acids: CAWSPGSLVTRTYGYTF. In nucleotides, the CDR3 is TGTGCCTGGAGTCCGGGCAGTCTTGTCACCAGAACTTATGGCTACACCTTC. Full variable domain (outside the CDR3, taken from reference TRBV30 and TRBJ1-2): SQTIHQWPATLVQPVGSPLSLECTVEGTSNPNLYWYRQAAGRGLQLLFYSVGIGQISSEVPQNLSASRPQDRQFILSSKKLLLSDSGFYLCAWSPGSLVTRTYGYTFGSGTRLTVV.

The genes are TRBV10-3 and TRBJ2-3, with D unclear. Trimming left V 4 bases short and J 6 bases short, with 11 bases between. This CDR3 has 13 amino acids. Per germline, CDR1 ENHRY and CDR2 SYGVKD. This CDR3 is CAISVSVADTQYF. For the CDR3, the DNA is TGTGCCATCAGTGTATCAGTGGCTGATACGCAGTATTTT.

This rearrangement joins TRBV9 to TRBJ2-2; no definite D call. The CDR3 runs 16 residues. The V and J ends lost 0 bases and 0 bases respectively, with 9 bases between them. Germline CDR1 reads SGDLS; CDR2 reads YYNGEE. The CDR3 loop reads CASSVAPYANTGELFF. The DNA of the CDR3 is TGTGCCAGCAGCGTAGCTCCGTATGCGAACACCGGGGAGCTGTTTTTT.

The gene calls are TRBV11-3 and TRBJ2-2; the match to TRBD2 covers 9 bases. The CDR3 sequence is 15 residues long. Per germline, CDR1 SGHNT and CDR2 YENEEA. With V trimmed by 2 bases and J by 4 bases, 2 bases remained unmatched. CDR3 residues: CASSLLAGSTGELFF. CDR3 nucleotide sequence: TGTGCCAGCAGCTTACTAGCGGGGTCCACCGGGGAGCTGTTTTTT. The variable domain in full, completed from reference TRBV11-3 and TRBJ2-2, reads EAGVVQSPRYKIIEKKQPVAFWCNPISGHNTLYWYLQNLGQGPELLIRYENEEAVDDSQLPKDRFSAERLKGVDSTLKIQPAELGDSAVYLCASSLLAGSTGELFFGEGSRLTVL.

The chain combines TRBV21-1 with TRBJ2-1. TRBV21-1 is noted as a pseudogene. CDR3 length equals 12 residues. This CDR3 reads CASSKAGVEQFF. DNA for the CDR3: TGTGCCAGCAGCAAAGCGGGGGTAGAGCAGTTCTTC.

CDR3: CASFAAGYEQYF. The CDR3 DNA is TGTGCCAGCTTCGCAGCCGGGTACGAGCAGTACTTC. This chain joins TRBV11-2 and TRBJ2-7; D gene uncertain. The V end was cut by 8 bases, the J end by 4 bases, with 12 bases between. Germline V gives CDR1 SGHAT, CDR2 FQNNGV. The CDR3 runs 12 residues.

This clone was counted a single time. The rearrangement uses TRBV12-5 and TRBJ1-1; D ambiguous. There are 12 residues in the CDR3. Germline lookup yields CDR1 LGHNT and CDR2 FRNRAP. Trimming stripped 7 bases from V and 5 bases from J, with 11 bases between. The DNA for the CDR3 is TGTGCTAGTGCCCAACAAGCTACTGAAGCTTTCTTT. Protein: CASAQQATEAFF.